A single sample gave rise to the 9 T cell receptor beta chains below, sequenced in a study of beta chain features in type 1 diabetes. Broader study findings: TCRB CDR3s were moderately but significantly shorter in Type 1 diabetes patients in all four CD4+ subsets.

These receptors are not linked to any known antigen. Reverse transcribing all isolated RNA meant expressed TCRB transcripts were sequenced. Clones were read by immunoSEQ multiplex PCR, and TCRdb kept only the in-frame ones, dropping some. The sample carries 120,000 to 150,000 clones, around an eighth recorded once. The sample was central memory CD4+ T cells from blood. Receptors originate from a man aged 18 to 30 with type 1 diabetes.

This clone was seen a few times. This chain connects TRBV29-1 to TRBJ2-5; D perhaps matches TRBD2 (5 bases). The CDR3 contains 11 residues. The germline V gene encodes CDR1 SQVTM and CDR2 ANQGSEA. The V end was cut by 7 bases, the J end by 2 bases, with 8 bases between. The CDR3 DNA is TGCAGCGCATGGACTCAAGAGACCCAGTACTTC. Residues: CSAWTQETQYF.

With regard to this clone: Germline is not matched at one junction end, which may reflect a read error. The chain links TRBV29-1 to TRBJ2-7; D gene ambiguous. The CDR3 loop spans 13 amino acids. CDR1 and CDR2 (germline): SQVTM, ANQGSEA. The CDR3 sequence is CSSTGETSYGQYF. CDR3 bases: TGCAGCTCTACTGGAGAAACCTCCTACGGGCAGTACTTC.

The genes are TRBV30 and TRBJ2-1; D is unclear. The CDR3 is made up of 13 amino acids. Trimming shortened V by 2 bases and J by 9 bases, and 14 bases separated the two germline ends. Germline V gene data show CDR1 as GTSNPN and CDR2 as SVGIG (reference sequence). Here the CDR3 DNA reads TGTGCCTGGAGTCCTACTCCCTGGGGTGAGCAGTTCTTC. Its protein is CAWSPTPWGEQFF. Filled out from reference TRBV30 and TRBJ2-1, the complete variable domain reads SQTIHQWPATLVQPVGSPLSLECTVEGTSNPNLYWYRQAAGRGLQLLFYSVGIGQISSEVPQNLSASRPQDRQFILSSKKLLLSDSGFYLCAWSPTPWGEQFFGPGTRLTVL.

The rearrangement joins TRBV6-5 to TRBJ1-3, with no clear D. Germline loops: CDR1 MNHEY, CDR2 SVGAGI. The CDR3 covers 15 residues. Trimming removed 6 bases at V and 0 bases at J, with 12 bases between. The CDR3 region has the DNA TGTGCCAGCAGGATGGGCGGAAGCTCTGGAAACACCATATATTTT. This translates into CASRMGGSSGNTIYF.

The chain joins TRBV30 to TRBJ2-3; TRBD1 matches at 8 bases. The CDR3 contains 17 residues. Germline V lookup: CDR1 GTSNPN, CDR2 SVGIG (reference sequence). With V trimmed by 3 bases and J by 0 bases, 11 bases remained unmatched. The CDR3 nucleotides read TGTGCCTGGAGATCCATAATCCGGGACAGGAGCACAGATACGCAGTATTTT. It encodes CAWRSIIRDRSTDTQYF. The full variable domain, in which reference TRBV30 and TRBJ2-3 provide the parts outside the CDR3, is SQTIHQWPATLVQPVGSPLSLECTVEGTSNPNLYWYRQAAGRGLQLLFYSVGIGQISSEVPQNLSASRPQDRQFILSSKKLLLSDSGFYLCAWRSIIRDRSTDTQYFGPGTRLTVL.

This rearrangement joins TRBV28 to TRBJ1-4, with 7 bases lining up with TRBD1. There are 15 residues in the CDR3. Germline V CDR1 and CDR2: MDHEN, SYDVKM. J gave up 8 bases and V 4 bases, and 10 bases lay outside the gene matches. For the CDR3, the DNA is TGTGCCAGCAGTTCCGACAGGGCACTTAAGGAAAAACTGTTTTTT. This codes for CASSSDRALKEKLFF.

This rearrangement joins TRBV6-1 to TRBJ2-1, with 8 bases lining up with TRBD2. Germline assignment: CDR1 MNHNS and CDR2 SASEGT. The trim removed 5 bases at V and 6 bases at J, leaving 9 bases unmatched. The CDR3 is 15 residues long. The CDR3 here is CASSKGTRTTNEQFF. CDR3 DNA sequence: TGTGCCAGCAGTAAAGGGACTAGGACGACCAATGAGCAGTTCTTC.

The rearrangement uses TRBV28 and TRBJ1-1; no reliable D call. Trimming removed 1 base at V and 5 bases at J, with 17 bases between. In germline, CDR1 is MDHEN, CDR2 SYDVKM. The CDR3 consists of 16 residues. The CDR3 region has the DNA TGTGCCAGCAGTTTATCTCCCACGGTCATAGGTACTGAAGCTTTCTTT. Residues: CASSLSPTVIGTEAFF.

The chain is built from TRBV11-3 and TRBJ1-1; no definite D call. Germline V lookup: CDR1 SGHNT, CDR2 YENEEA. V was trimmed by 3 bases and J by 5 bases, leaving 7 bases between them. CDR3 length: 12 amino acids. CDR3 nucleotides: TGTGCCAGCAGCTTCAAGGGTACTGAAGCTTTCTTT. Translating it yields CASSFKGTEAFF.